This T cell receptor beta chain was recorded in a study of blood T cell repertoires in COVID-19 (dated by TCRdb to 2018 to 2021). With regard to the full study: The collaborator samples originated in the United States, Italy and Spain and spanned the acute and convalescent phases of COVID-19. Where available, HLA class I and class II types were taken from metadata supplied by the sample provider and were not determined by assay-based typing. The dataset comprised deeply sampled blood TCRbeta repertoires from subjects exposed to, actively infected with, or recovered from COVID-19. The repertoires were released in a freely available public database meant as a resource for research on the immune response to SARS-CoV-2. The samples were drawn from the first 160 participants of the ongoing ImmuneRACE study and from roughly 1,300 subjects provided by 6 global collaborators. The sample metadata nearly always contained a de-identified subject ID, COVID-19 status, age in years and sex. The prospective study material was composed of cDNA or gDNA derived from T cells, B-cell-depleted T cells, or PBMCs. Paper-wide results and their limitations: Clinical and demographic metadata were provided uncurated, with the amount varying by source and participant.

V lost 5 bases and J lost 0 bases, and the count of bases not matched to a germline gene is 7. The CDR3 runs 15 residues from the cysteine to the valine. Left in the record is the CDR3 DNA by itself, 45 bases read in frame from the first base. According to the germline V gene (reference sequence), CDR1 reads SEHNR and CDR2 reads FQNEAQ. Notes on this clone: The clone's antigen remains unknown. Base qualities are not recorded, but no much larger clone differs from it by a single base.

Whole blood was collected in K2EDTA tubes by collaborating institutions according to the institutions' own protocols. Collaborator samples were shipped for TCRbeta analysis as frozen whole blood, isolated PBMCs, or DNA extracted from either sample type. TCRbeta CDR3 regions were amplified from genomic DNA by means of the immunoSEQ Assay, a bias-controlled multiplex PCR. The original methods were these. The number of nucleated cells in each sample was estimated from the amplification of reference gene primers within the assay. To quantify the absolute abundance of each unique TCRbeta CDR3 rearrangement, sequence reads were collapsed and filtered. For each sample, productive Simpson clonality was calculated by taking the square root of Simpson's diversity index across productive rearrangements. The table comes from immuneACCESS by way of TCRdb, which keeps in-frame sequences with V and J called. Part of the clones is missing from these tables; in studies checked, under half for an unresolved V gene and the rest for unknown reasons. V and J calls plus clone size are reproduced from that table; the DNA served to infer D and trimming. This sample is represented by tens of thousands of clones; around 82% of them were singletons. Jointly, the top ten make up about 7% of the sample.

The receptor comes from a man aged 50 or older with active or convalescent COVID-19. Sequences were obtained from peripheral blood. The sequence links TRBV7-9 to TRBJ2-7; the junction holds 7 bases that match TRBD2. The base sequence is TGTGCCAGCAGCCAAAGCGGGGCTAGCTCCTACGAGCAGTACGTC. It is translated as CASSQSGASSYEQYV.